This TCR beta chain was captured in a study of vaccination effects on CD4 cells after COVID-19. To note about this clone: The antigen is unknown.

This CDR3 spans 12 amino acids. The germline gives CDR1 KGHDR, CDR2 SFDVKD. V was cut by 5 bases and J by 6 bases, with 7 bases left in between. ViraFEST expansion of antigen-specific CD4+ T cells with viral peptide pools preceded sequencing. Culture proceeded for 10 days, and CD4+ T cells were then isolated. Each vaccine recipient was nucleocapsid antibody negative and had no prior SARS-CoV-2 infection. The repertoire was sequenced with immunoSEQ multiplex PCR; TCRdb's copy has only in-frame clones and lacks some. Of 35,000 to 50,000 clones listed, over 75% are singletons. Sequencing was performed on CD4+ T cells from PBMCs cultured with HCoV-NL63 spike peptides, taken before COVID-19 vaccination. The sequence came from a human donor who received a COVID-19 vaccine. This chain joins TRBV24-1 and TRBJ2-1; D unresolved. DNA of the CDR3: TGTGCCACCAGTGCAAACTCCAATGAGCAGTTCTTC. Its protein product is CATSANSNEQFF.